This T cell receptor beta chain was found in a study of blood T cells in healthy people across ages. Germline loops: CDR1 SGHRS, CDR2 YFSETQ. V shed 5 bases and J 1 base; nucleotides not matched to a gene: 6. This CDR3 comprises 16 residues. Each individual donor underwent a draw of approximately 10 milliliters of peripheral blood. The second PCR ran about 6 to 11 cycles with a sample-barcoded 5' primer and J-beta primers. Via MiXCR, TCRdb re-called the 5' RACE reads, giving one row per CDR3 protein. This table holds 1.8 million or so distinct CDR3 sequences, roughly 43% found once. Of note for this clonotype: Antigen specificity is unknown.

Study-wide findings and caveats: The CMV status of each donor remained undetermined, and this could have confounded shifts in expanded clonotypes.

This chain links TRBV5-1 with TRBJ2-5, with TRBD1 matching 12 bases. This receptor was identified in a human donor in good health. The specimen sequenced was blood. The CDR3 loop is CASRGSGQGAQETQYF. CDR3 nucleotides: TGCGCCAGCAGAGGGTCGGGACAGGGGGCCCAAGAGACCCAGTACTTC.